The rows below give T cell receptor beta chains drawn from one sample of a study of response to subunit inactivated influenza vaccine. TCRdb recomputed calls from the RT-PCR reads with MiXCR, one row per CDR3 protein. The table records a few hundred thousand distinct CDR3 sequences, approximately 20% of them present only once. The source material was PBMCs from blood, sampled about 20 months after vaccination. The source is a man aged 50-75 years who received an inactivated influenza vaccine. Each CDR3 is given with its conserved first and last residue. A D gene is named only where the DNA matches it firmly. The listing skips clone size in some rows; elsewhere it reads once, few, many or a size class.

>TRBD1|TRBJ1-5|TRBV29-1|14|few
CSVGPGGPNQPQHF
TGCAGCGTTGGTCCAGGGGGCCCCAATCAGCCCCAGCATTTT
>TRBD1|TRBJ1-5|TRBV29-1|15|few
CSVAHGTGGGQPQHF
TGCAGCGTCGCCCATGGGACAGGGGGCGGACAGCCCCAGCATTTT
>NA|TRBJ2-5|TRBV9|14|NA
CASSPGETVETQYF
TGTGCCAGCAGCCCAGGGGAAACCGTAGAGACCCAGTACTTC
>TRBD2|TRBJ2-1|TRBV7-2|16|NA
CASSPLAGGSYNEQFF
TGTGCCAGCAGCCCCCTAGCGGGGGGTTCCTACAATGAGCAGTTCTTC
>NA|TRBJ1-1|TRBV5-1|15|NA
CASSREDRRGTEAFF
TGCGCCAGCAGCCGAGAAGATAGACGGGGCACTGAAGCTTTCTTT
>NA|TRBJ1-4|TRBV7-2|14|few
CASSLVGVNEKLFF
TGTGCCAGCAGCTTGGTAGGAGTTAATGAAAAACTGTTTTTT
>TRBD1|TRBJ2-7|TRBV23-1|14|NA
CASSRLGQRYEQYF
TGCGCCAGCAGTCGATTGGGACAGCGTTACGAGCAGTACTTC
>NA|TRBJ2-3|TRBV7-9|14|NA
CASSPALDPDTQYF
TGTGCCAGCAGCCCAGCCCTGGACCCAGATACGCAGTATTTT
>NA|TRBJ1-2|TRBV20-1|14|few
CSALAASGGYGYTF
TGCAGTGCCCTTGCGGCCTCTGGGGGCTATGGCTACACCTTC
>NA|TRBJ2-7|TRBV6-5|14|NA
CASSYARPGYEQYF
TGTGCCAGCAGTTACGCTAGGCCGGGCTACGAGCAGTACTTC
>NA|TRBJ2-1|TRBV4-2|16|NA
CASSQEPVSSYNEQFF
TGTGCCAGCAGCCAAGAGCCGGTTTCGTCCTACAATGAGCAGTTCTTC
>NA|TRBJ2-6|TRBV3-1|17|NA
CASSQSPGIAGANVLTF
TGTGCCAGCAGCCAAAGTCCAGGTATCGCTGGGGCCAACGTCCTGACTTTC
>NA|TRBJ2-3|TRBV6-2/TRBV6-3|15|few
CASSPISRGTDTQYF
TGTGCCAGCAGTCCAATAAGTAGGGGCACAGATACGCAGTATTTT
>TRBD1|TRBJ1-5|TRBV19|15|few
CASRTTGGSNQPQHF
TGTGCCAGTAGAACCACAGGGGGGAGCAATCAGCCCCAGCATTTT
>NA|TRBJ1-6|TRBV15|13|many
CATSRAVGSPLHF
TGTGCCACCAGCAGAGCCGTAGGGTCACCCCTCCACTTT
>NA|TRBJ2-1|TRBV29-1|11|few
CSDRAVGEQFF
TGCAGCGACAGAGCGGTCGGTGAGCAGTTCTTC
>NA|TRBJ1-5|TRBV20-1|16|many
CSASMQGIGGNQPQHF
TGCAGTGCTAGTATGCAGGGGATCGGGGGCAATCAGCCCCAGCATTTT
>NA|TRBJ1-5|TRBV7-2|13|NA
CASSPRPVEPQHF
TGTGCCAGCAGCCCCCGCCCAGTCGAGCCCCAGCATTTT
>NA|TRBJ2-7|TRBV10-3|16|NA
CAISESGGWSSYEQYF
TGTGCCATCAGTGAGTCTGGGGGCTGGAGCTCCTACGAGCAGTACTTC
>NA|TRBJ1-1|TRBV19|11|NA
CASSIVERAFF
TGTGCCAGTAGTATAGTCGAGAGAGCTTTCTTT
>NA|TRBJ1-5|TRBV12-3/TRBV12-4|15|many
CASSLLGDVSQPQHF
TGTGCCAGCAGTTTACTTGGGGATGTGAGTCAGCCCCAGCATTTT
>TRBD1|TRBJ1-4|TRBV7-2|13|NA
CASSPDRGEKLFF
TGTGCCAGCAGCCCGGACAGGGGTGAAAAACTGTTTTTT
>NA|TRBJ1-6|TRBV2|18|NA
CASITGGVQSSYNSPLHF
TGTGCCAGCATCACCGGTGGGGTCCAAAGCTCCTATAATTCACCCCTCCACTTT
>NA|TRBJ2-1|TRBV29-1|14|NA
CSVDYRDGYNEQFF
TGCAGCGTTGATTACAGGGATGGGTACAATGAGCAGTTCTTC
>NA|TRBJ1-5|TRBV20-1|14|NA
CSATGSYSNQPQHF
TGCAGTGCGACCGGGAGTTATAGCAATCAGCCCCAGCATTTT
>TRBD2|TRBJ2-5|TRBV10-3|19|NA
CAISESSVASGGFQETQYF
TGTGCCATCAGTGAGTCGAGCGTAGCTAGCGGGGGCTTCCAAGAGACCCAGTACTTC
>NA|TRBJ1-6|TRBV20-1|14|NA
CSARGVGDNSPLHF
TGCAGTGCTAGAGGGGTGGGTGATAATTCACCCCTCCACTTT
>NA|TRBJ1-4|TRBV20-1|13|few
CSAAYRAGEKLFF
TGCAGTGCCGCCTACAGGGCGGGGGAAAAACTGTTTTTT
>NA|TRBJ2-1|TRBV5-1|12|NA
CASSNSGDEQFF
TGCGCCAGCAGCAACTCAGGGGATGAGCAGTTCTTC
>TRBD2|TRBJ2-7|TRBV12-3/TRBV12-4|14|NA
CASSFGGGAGEQYF
TGTGCCAGCAGTTTTGGCGGGGGGGCTGGAGAGCAGTACTTC
>TRBD1|TRBJ1-1|TRBV30|13|many
CAWSTGGGTEAFF
TGTGCCTGGAGCACAGGGGGAGGCACTGAAGCTTTCTTT
>NA|TRBJ2-3|TRBV7-9|15|few
CASSVQTGRTDTQYF
TGTGCCAGCAGCGTCCAGACAGGTCGCACAGATACGCAGTATTTT
>TRBD1|TRBJ2-5|TRBV12-3/TRBV12-4|15|NA
CASTPSGTGGETQYF
TGTGCCAGCACCCCATCCGGGACAGGGGGAGAGACCCAGTACTTC